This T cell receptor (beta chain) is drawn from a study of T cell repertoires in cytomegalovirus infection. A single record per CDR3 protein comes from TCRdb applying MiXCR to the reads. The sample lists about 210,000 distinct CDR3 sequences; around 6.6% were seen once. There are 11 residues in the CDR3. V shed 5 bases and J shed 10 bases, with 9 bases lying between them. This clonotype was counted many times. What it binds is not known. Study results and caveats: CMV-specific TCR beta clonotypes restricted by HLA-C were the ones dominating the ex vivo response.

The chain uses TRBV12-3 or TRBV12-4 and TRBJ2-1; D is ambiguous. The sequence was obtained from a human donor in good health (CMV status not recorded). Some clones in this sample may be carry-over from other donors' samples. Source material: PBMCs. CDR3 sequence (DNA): TGTGCCAGCAGTACGTCCCGGGAGCAGTTCTTC. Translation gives CASSTSREQFF.